The clone carrying this T cell receptor (beta chain) was counted a few times. Its antigen is unknown. The data belong to a study of T cells after yellow fever vaccination. Study in general: Low-cell-number fractions were prepared with SMART-Seq v4 Ultra Low Input.

TCR cDNA was made by 5'RACE template switching, adding a universal primer site and UMIs. One entry per CDR3 protein, called by TCRdb with MiXCR from the 5' RACE reads. In the table there are about 340,000 distinct CDR3 sequences, about 9.5% of which are singletons. V was trimmed by 6 bases and J by 1 base, leaving 12 bases between them. Germline assignment: CDR1 SGHAT and CDR2 FQNNGV. This CDR3 is built from 14 residues. General observations from the study: After the booster, approximately 95% of CD4 and more than 75% of CD8 primary-response clones were re-detected.

This sequence joins TRBV11-2 and TRBJ2-5; D not resolved. The sample was PBMCs, taken on the day of the first yellow fever vaccination. This TCR was recovered from a man aged 18 to 29 who received the YFV17D yellow fever vaccine. The CDR3 nucleotides read TGTGCCAGCAGTCTCTGGACCGGCCAAGAGACCCAGTACTTC. It translates to CASSLWTGQETQYF.